This TCR beta chain was retrieved from a study of blood T cell repertoires in COVID-19. Study background: The United States, Italy and Spain were the sources of the acute and convalescent COVID-19 samples. The cDNA or gDNA used as material had been derived from T cells, B-cell-depleted T cells, or PBMCs.

CDR3 length equals 15 residues. V was clipped by 6 bases and J by 8 bases; unmatched bases: 10. In germline, CDR1 is MNHEY, CDR2 SVGAGI. As handled by the study authors: Amplifying reference gene primers gave estimates of nucleated cell counts. Profiling relied on immunoSEQ multiplex PCR, and the TCRdb table lists in-frame clones only, not all of them. V and J calls and clone size are copied from that table; D and trimming were computed from the DNA. Of approximately 220,000 clones in the sample, around 80% are singletons; the top ten hold 27%. This sequence was found in a man aged 40-50 years with acute or convalescent COVID-19. Sequencing was done on a sample of peripheral blood. The chain is built from TRBV6-5 and TRBJ1-6; 7 positions match TRBD1. The CDR3 loop is CASSRGDREDSPLHF. CDR3 nucleotide sequence: TGTGCCAGCAGCAGGGGGGATAGGGAAGATTCACCCCTCCACTTT.